This record looks at one TCR beta chain sequence and its context. Antigen: not known. This entry is derived from a study of radiotherapy plus CTLA-4 blockade in lung cancer. Points from the study as a whole: Some TCR clones had been derived from tumors. These clones expanded in peripheral blood after radiotherapy plus ipilimumab.

Generated by immunoSEQ multiplex PCR, the TCRdb table keeps only in-frame clones and is missing some. Of approximately 45,000 clones in the sample, roughly 60% were seen once. CDR1 is SGHRS, CDR2 YFSETQ, per germline. The germline V and J ends were trimmed by 0 bases and 6 bases, with 22 bases remaining between them. The CDR3 totals 18 residues. The chain is built from TRBV5-1 and TRBJ2-1; D might be TRBD1 (6 bases). This receptor was obtained from a human donor with non-small cell lung cancer who had a partial response to radiotherapy plus ipilimumab. The source was peripheral blood, collected from a patient treated with radiotherapy plus ipilimumab. CDR3 amino acids: CASSLVGTGQFGGNEQFF. CDR3 in DNA: TGCGCCAGCAGCTTGGTTGGAACAGGGCAGTTTGGCGGCAATGAGCAGTTCTTC. The full variable domain, its missing parts supplied by reference TRBV5-1 and TRBJ2-1, is KAGVTQTPRYLIKTRGQQVTLSCSPISGHRSVSWYQQTPGQGLQFLFEYFSETQRNKGNFPGRFSGRQFSNSRSEMNVSTLELGDSALYLCASSLVGTGQFGGNEQFFGPGTRLTVL.